Listed below are T cell receptor beta chains from one sample, sequenced in a study of T-cell reconstitution after alpha-beta-depleted transplantation in children. TCRdb reprocessed the PCR reads with MiXCR, giving one entry per CDR3 protein. The sample shows about 110,000 distinct CDR3 sequences, 10% of them seen only once. This sample comprised PBMCs, obtained before TCRalphabeta/CD19-depleted stem cell transplant. The receptors were sampled from a boy younger than 10 with acute lymphoblastic leukemia, due to receive a stem cell transplant. Each CDR3 is given with its conserved first and last residue. The D gene is left open where the match is weak. Not all rows give a size; the values are once, few, many and, for expanded clones, a class.

V	J	size	D	DNA	CDR3
TRBV19	TRBJ1-1	.	.	TGTGCCAGTAGTACAGGATCGGCCCGGTGGAACACTGAAGCTTTCTTT	CASSTGSARWNTEAFF
TRBV12-3/TRBV12-4	TRBJ1-1	.	.	TGTGCCAGCAGTTTACCGGGGGCCACTGAAGCTTTCTTT	CASSLPGATEAFF
TRBV12-3/TRBV12-4	TRBJ1-2	few	.	TGTGCCAGCAGTTTTGGCAGAAACTATGGCTACACCTTC	CASSFGRNYGYTF
TRBV5-1	TRBJ1-4	.	.	TGCGCCAGCAGCTACACTCGGGGGCCGGGTAATGAAAAACTGTTTTTT	CASSYTRGPGNEKLFF
TRBV6-4	TRBJ2-1	.	TRBD2	TGTGCCTCGCGGGCTAGCGGGAGGTCCTACAATGAGCAGTTCTTC	CASRASGRSYNEQFF
TRBV7-8	TRBJ2-7	few	.	TGTGCCAGCAGCTTGGGGCCGGCCCTGCGGGGGACAGAGCAGTACTTC	CASSLGPALRGTEQYF
TRBV15	TRBJ2-5	few	.	TGTGCCACCAGCAGAGGGTTTGGAGAGACCCAGTACTTC	CATSRGFGETQYF
TRBV6-5	TRBJ2-7	.	.	TGTGCCAGCAGTTACACCGCGACTTTCGGCTACGAGCAGTACTTC	CASSYTATFGYEQYF
TRBV7-6	TRBJ2-1	many	.	TGTGCCAGCAGCTTAGGAGGACCCCGGAATGAGCAGTTCTTC	CASSLGGPRNEQFF
TRBV7-2	TRBJ2-1	few	TRBD2	TGTGCCAGCAGCTTAGTACTAGCGGGAGCGGGTGAGCAGTTCTTC	CASSLVLAGAGEQFF
TRBV7-6	TRBJ1-1	.	.	TGTGCCAGCAGCTTAGTACAGGGGAACACTGAAGCTTTCTTT	CASSLVQGNTEAFF
TRBV20-1	TRBJ2-5	few	.	TGCAGTGCTAGCCCCGCCGGGGGCAGGCTAGAGACCCAGTACTTC	CSASPAGGRLETQYF
TRBV29-1	TRBJ1-1	few	TRBD1	TGCAGCGTTGGATTCAGACAGGGAGGGAACACTGAAGCTTTCTTT	CSVGFRQGGNTEAFF
TRBV6-6	TRBJ2-4	many	.	TGTGCCAGCAGGGGGTTAGCCAAAAACATTCAGTACTTC	CASRGLAKNIQYF
TRBV5-6	TRBJ2-2	few	.	TGTGCCAGCAGCTTCGGACTTCTAGAGCTGTTTTTT	CASSFGLLELFF
TRBV20-1	TRBJ1-5	few	TRBD1	TGCAGTGCAAGCATGGGGACAGGAGTTTATAGCAATCAGCCCCAGCATTTT	CSASMGTGVYSNQPQHF
TRBV7-8	TRBJ1-5	many	TRBD1	TGTGCCAGCAGCGCCCGACAGGGGAGCAATCAGCCCCAGCATTTT	CASSARQGSNQPQHF
TRBV5-1	TRBJ1-2	.	TRBD1	TGCGCCAGCAGAGCGAGTCCGGGACAGAACTATGGCTACACCTTC	CASRASPGQNYGYTF
TRBV3-1	TRBJ2-2	.	TRBD2	TGTGCCAGCAGCGGGGGGACTAGCGGGAACACCGGGGAGCTGTTTTTT	CASSGGTSGNTGELFF
TRBV12-3/TRBV12-4	TRBJ1-2	.	.	TGTGCCAGCACCAGACCGGGGGCGGCCAACTATGGCTACACCTTC	CASTRPGAANYGYTF
TRBV4-2	TRBJ2-7	.	.	TGTGCCATGGGCGCCGGGCTTCTCTGGCAGTACTTC	CAMGAGLLWQYF
TRBV7-2	TRBJ2-3	.	TRBD2	TGTGCCAGCAGCTTAGCCCGTACCCTAGCGGTCCATACGCAGTATTTT	CASSLARTLAVHTQYF
TRBV27	TRBJ2-7	.	.	TGTGCCAGCAGACGATCCACACCCCTAATCTACGAGCAGTACTTC	CASRRSTPLIYEQYF
TRBV6-5	TRBJ2-2	.	.	TGTGCCAGCAGTTACTCGTTAATAACCGGGGAGCTGTTTTTT	CASSYSLITGELFF
TRBV30	TRBJ2-5	.	TRBD2	TGTGCCTGGACTCTGCGGGGGGATCAAGAGACCCAGTACTTC	CAWTLRGDQETQYF
TRBV7-8	TRBJ2-7	.	.	TGTGCCAGCAGCTCGGGAGCAGCCCACGAGCAGTACTTC	CASSSGAAHEQYF
TRBV24-1	TRBJ2-3	.	TRBD2	TGTGCCATTGAGCGGGAGGGCCAGGATACGCAGAATTTT	CAIEREGQDTQNF
TRBV4-1	TRBJ2-1	many	TRBD2	TGCGCCAGCAGCCAAGTAGGACTAGCGGGAGACTACAATGAGCAGTTCTTC	CASSQVGLAGDYNEQFF
TRBV12-3/TRBV12-4	TRBJ2-1	few	TRBD2	TGTGCCAGCATCTCGCGGGAGGACAATGAGCAGTTCTTC	CASISREDNEQFF
TRBV20-1	TRBJ2-3	.	.	TGCAGTGCCCCGGGACCTAGGGGCACAGATACGCAGTATTTT	CSAPGPRGTDTQYF
TRBV5-1	TRBJ1-2	.	TRBD1	TGCGCCAGTTCGGACAGGGGGCGTTATGGCTACACCTTC	CASSDRGRYGYTF
TRBV3-1	TRBJ1-1	.	.	TGTGCCAGCAGCCAAGGTGGGACATTCATGAACACTGAAGCTTTCTTT	CASSQGGTFMNTEAFF